Detailed here is one T cell receptor (beta chain). These data originate in a study of cytomegalovirus exposure and HLA in healthy donors. 13 Jbeta primers and 60 Vbeta primers were used for the PCR. Libraries were prepared by immunoSEQ multiplex PCR; TCRdb keeps only in-frame clonotypes and omits some of them. The sample lists about 120,000 clones, 80% occurring once. This CDR3 has 13 residues. V was pared by 3 bases and J by 4 bases, with 9 bases between. Germline CDR1 reads MNHEY; CDR2 reads SMNVEV (reference sequence). The material sequenced was PBMCs. This TCR derives from a female donor in good health and CMV-seropositive. V usage is TRBV27 and J usage is TRBJ2-5; tentatively, D is TRBD1 (6 bases). The CDR3 sequence: CASSFSGVETQYF. The CDR3 region has the DNA TGTGCCAGCAGTTTTTCAGGGGTAGAGACCCAGTACTTC.